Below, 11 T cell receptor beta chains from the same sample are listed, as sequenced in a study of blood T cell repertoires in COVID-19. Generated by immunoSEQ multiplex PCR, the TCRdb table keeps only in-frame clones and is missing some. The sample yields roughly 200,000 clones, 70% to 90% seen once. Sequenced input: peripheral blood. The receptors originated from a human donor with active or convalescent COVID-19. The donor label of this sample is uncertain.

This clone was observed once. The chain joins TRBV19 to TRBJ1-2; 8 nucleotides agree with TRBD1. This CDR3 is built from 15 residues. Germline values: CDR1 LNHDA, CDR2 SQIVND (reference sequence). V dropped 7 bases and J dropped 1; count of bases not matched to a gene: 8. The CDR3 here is CASIHRTGFNYGYTF. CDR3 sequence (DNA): TGTGCCAGTATCCATCGGACAGGGTTTAACTATGGCTACACCTTC.

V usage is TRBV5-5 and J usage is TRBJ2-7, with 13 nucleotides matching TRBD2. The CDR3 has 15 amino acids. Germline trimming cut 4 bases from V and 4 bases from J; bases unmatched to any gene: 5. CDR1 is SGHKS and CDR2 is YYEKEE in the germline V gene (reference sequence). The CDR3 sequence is CASSPRTSGGYEQYF. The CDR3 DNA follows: TGTGCCAGCAGCCCGAGGACTAGCGGGGGTTACGAGCAGTACTTC.

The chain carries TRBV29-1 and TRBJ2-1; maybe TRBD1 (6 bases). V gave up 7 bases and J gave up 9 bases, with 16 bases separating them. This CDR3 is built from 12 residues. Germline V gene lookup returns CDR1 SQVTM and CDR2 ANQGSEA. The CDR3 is CSGRQGLGEQFF. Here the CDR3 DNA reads TGCAGCGGGCGGCAGGGGTTGGGTGAGCAGTTCTTC.

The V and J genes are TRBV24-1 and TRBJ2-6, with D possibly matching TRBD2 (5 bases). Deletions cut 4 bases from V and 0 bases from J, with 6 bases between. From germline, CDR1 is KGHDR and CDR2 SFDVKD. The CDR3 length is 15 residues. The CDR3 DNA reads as TGTGCCACCAGTGACGGAGGCTCTGGGGCCAACGTCCTGACTTTC. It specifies CATSDGGSGANVLTF.

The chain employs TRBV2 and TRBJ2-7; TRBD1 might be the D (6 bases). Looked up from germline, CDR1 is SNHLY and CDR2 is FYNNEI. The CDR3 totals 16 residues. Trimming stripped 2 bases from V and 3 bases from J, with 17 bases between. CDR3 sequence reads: CASSESPRGIGYEQYF. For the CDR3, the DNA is TGTGCCAGCAGTGAATCGCCCAGGGGCATCGGCTACGAGCAGTACTTC.

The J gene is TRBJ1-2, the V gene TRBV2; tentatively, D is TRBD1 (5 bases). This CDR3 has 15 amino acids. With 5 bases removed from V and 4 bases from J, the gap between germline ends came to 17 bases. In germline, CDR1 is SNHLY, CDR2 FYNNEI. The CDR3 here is CASSSEGVRGYGYTF. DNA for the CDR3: TGTGCCAGCAGTAGCGAAGGGGTTAGGGGCTATGGCTACACCTTC.

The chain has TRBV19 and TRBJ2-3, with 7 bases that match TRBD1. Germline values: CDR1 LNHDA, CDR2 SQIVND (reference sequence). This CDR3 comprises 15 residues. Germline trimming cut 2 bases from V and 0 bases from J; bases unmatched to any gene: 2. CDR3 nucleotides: TGTGCCAGTAGTATATTGGGACAGAGCACAGATACGCAGTATTTT. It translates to CASSILGQSTDTQYF.

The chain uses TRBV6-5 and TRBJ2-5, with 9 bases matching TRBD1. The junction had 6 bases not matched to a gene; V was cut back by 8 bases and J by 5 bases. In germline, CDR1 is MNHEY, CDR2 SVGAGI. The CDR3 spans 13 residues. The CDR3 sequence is CASYRGLGETQYF. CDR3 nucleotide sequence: TGTGCCAGCTACAGGGGGCTGGGGGAGACCCAGTACTTC.

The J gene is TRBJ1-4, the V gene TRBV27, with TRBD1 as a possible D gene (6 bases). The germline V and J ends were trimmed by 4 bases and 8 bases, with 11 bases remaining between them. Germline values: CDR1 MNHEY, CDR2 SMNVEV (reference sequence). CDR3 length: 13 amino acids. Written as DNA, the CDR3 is TGTGCCAGCAGTTCACAGGGAGAGGAAAAACTGTTTTTT. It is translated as CASSSQGEEKLFF.

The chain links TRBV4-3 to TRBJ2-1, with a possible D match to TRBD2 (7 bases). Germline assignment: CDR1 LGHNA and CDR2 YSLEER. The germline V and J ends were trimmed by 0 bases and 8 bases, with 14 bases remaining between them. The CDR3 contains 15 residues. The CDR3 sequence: CASSQDWAGADEQFF. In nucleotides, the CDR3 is TGCGCCAGCAGCCAAGATTGGGCGGGGGCAGATGAGCAGTTCTTC.

The CDR3 region is CASSLFGTLGGNTIYF. In nucleotides, the CDR3 is TGTGCCAGCAGTTTATTCGGGACTTTAGGTGGAAACACCATATATTTT. The V call is TRBV28, the J call TRBJ1-3; TRBD1 might be the D (5 bases). The CDR3 is made up of 16 amino acids. Trimming pared 1 base from V and 3 bases from J, leaving 13 bases between. CDR1 and CDR2 from the germline V gene are MDHEN and SYDVKM.